The 21 T cell receptor beta chains given below trace back to one sample, sequenced in a study of OX40 agonist ivuxolimab in advanced cancers. The assay was immunoSEQ multiplex PCR, and TCRdb's table has in-frame clones only and misses some. The data contain tens of thousands of clones, 85% of them singletons. This specimen was CD4+ or CD8+ T cells sorted from blood, taken in a trial of the OX40 agonist ivuxolimab. The source of these receptors is an adult with an advanced solid tumor such as melanoma, head and neck, liver or kidney cancer.

This chain uses TRBV19 with TRBJ1-5, with a possible D match to TRBD1 (6 bases). Trimming removed 3 bases from V and 11 bases from J, with 17 bases in between. The CDR3 sequence is 14 residues long. The germline CDR1 and CDR2 sequences are LNHDA and SQIVND (reference sequence). CDR3 loop: CASSMGDRYVAQHF. As DNA, the CDR3 is TGTGCCAGTAGTATGGGAGACAGGTACGTGGCCCAGCATTTT.

DNA of the CDR3: TGTGCCAGCAGTTTACCCACAGGGAATGGCTACACCTTC. Amino acid sequence: CASSLPTGNGYTF. The chain recombines TRBV28 with TRBJ1-2; D may be TRBD1 (6 bases). Trimming took off 2 bases at V and 6 bases at J, with 10 bases between the two ends. The germline V gene encodes CDR1 MDHEN and CDR2 SYDVKM. The CDR3 length is 13 residues.

Points on this clone: In the same sample, other DNA sequences code for this CDR3. The V call is TRBV5-1, the J call TRBJ1-1; no firm D call. CDR1 is SGHRS and CDR2 is YFSETQ in the germline V gene. V was trimmed by 0 bases and J by 4 bases, leaving 10 bases between them. The CDR3 extends over 14 amino acids. CDR3 protein: CASSLVGSPTEAFF. CDR3 coding DNA: TGCGCCAGCAGCTTGGTAGGCAGTCCCACTGAAGCTTTCTTT.

The V and J genes are TRBV6-5 and TRBJ1-4; maybe TRBD1 (6 bases). Between the trimmed V and J ends, which lost 11 bases and 4 bases, there was a span of 11 bases. Germline assignment: CDR1 MNHEY and CDR2 SVGAGI. This CDR3 spans 12 amino acids. The CDR3 protein is CAPQGLNEKLFF. The CDR3 region has the DNA TGTGCCCCACAGGGACTTAATGAAAAACTGTTTTTT.

The chain couples TRBV19 to TRBJ2-5; 8 nucleotides line up with TRBD1. Trimming removed 1 base from V and 5 bases from J; junction bases left unmatched: 3. Germline CDR1 is LNHDA and CDR2 is SQIVND (reference sequence). The length of the CDR3 is 14 residues. This CDR3 is CASSIAQGAETQYF. The DNA for the CDR3 is TGTGCCAGTAGTATAGCCCAGGGGGCGGAGACCCAGTACTTC. The variable domain in full, with the rest retrieved from reference TRBV19 and TRBJ2-5, is DGGITQSPKYLFRKEGQNVTLSCEQNLNHDAMYWYRQDPGQGLRLIYYSQIVNDFQKGDIAEGYSVSREKKESFPLTVTSAQKNPTAFYLCASSIAQGAETQYFGPGTRLLVL.

This rearrangement joins TRBV5-1 to TRBJ1-1; D is unclear. This CDR3 is built from 13 residues. Germline assignment: CDR1 SGHRS and CDR2 YFSETQ. Trimming cost V 6 bases and J 6 bases, with 15 bases left between them. CDR3 amino acids: CASTTPVAPEAFF. CDR3 nucleotide sequence: TGCGCCAGCACCACCCCGGTAGCCCCTGAAGCTTTCTTT.

The chain links TRBV28 to TRBJ2-7; the match to TRBD1 covers 11 bases. V dropped 1 base and J dropped 0; count of bases not matched to a gene: 2. This CDR3 has 16 amino acids. Germline V gene data show CDR1 as MDHEN and CDR2 as SYDVKM. CDR3 sequence reads: CASSLSGTGGSYEQYF. CDR3 DNA: TGTGCCAGCAGTTTATCGGGGACAGGGGGCTCCTACGAGCAGTACTTC.

The genes are TRBV6-6 and TRBJ1-2, with a tentative D call TRBD1 (5 bases). CDR1 is MNHNY and CDR2 is SVGAGI in the germline V gene (reference sequence). V lost 2 bases and J lost 4, with 11 bases in between. The CDR3 loop spans 14 amino acids. CDR3 bases: TGTGCCAGCAGTTACCGTAGGGGAGGCTATGGCTACACCTTC. Protein product: CASSYRRGGYGYTF.

The J gene is TRBJ2-1, the V gene TRBV7-2; the match to TRBD2 covers 12 bases. The CDR3 spans 15 residues. The V segment lost 4 bases and the J segment 8 bases; nucleotides outside the gene matches: 6. CDR1 and CDR2 from the germline V gene are SGHTA and FQGNSA. This CDR3 is CASSYESSGRDEQFF. The DNA of the CDR3 is TGTGCCAGCAGCTATGAGTCTAGCGGGAGGGATGAGCAGTTCTTC.

The chain has TRBV5-1 and TRBJ2-1, with D unresolved. Between the trimmed V and J ends, which lost 4 bases and 4 bases, there was a span of 9 bases. From germline, CDR1 is SGHRS and CDR2 YFSETQ. This CDR3 spans 13 amino acids. The CDR3: CASSASQYNEQFF. The CDR3 DNA reads as TGCGCCAGCAGCGCAAGTCAGTACAATGAGCAGTTCTTC.

The chain combines TRBV7-2 with TRBJ1-5, with D hard to call. The CDR3 extends over 15 amino acids. The germline V and J ends were trimmed by 5 bases and 0 bases, with 11 bases remaining between them. The germline gives CDR1 SGHTA, CDR2 FQGNSA. CDR3 sequence: CASSPRRDSNQPQHF. DNA for the CDR3: TGTGCCAGCAGCCCACGGAGGGATAGCAATCAGCCCCAGCATTTT.

The rearrangement joins TRBV7-2 to TRBJ2-2; TRBD1 aligns across 7 bases. Trimming at V came to 5 bases and at J to 5 bases, leaving 17 bases not matched to a gene. The length of the CDR3 is 18 residues. Per the germline V gene, CDR1 is SGHTA and CDR2 is FQGNSA. This chain's CDR3 is CASSDIATGTASTGELFF. In nucleotides, the CDR3 is TGTGCCAGCAGCGATATCGCAACCGGGACAGCTAGTACCGGGGAGCTGTTTTTT.

The gene calls are TRBV4-1 and TRBJ1-5; D is uncertain. The germline V and J ends were trimmed by 1 base and 3 bases, with 13 bases remaining between them. The CDR3 has 16 residues. Germline V gene lookup returns CDR1 MGHRA and CDR2 YSYEKL. Here the CDR3 reads CASSQGQSGSNQPQHF. CDR3 nucleotide sequence: TGCGCCAGCAGCCAAGGCCAATCCGGGTCCAATCAGCCCCAGCATTTT.

The chain couples TRBV30 to TRBJ2-3; D is perhaps TRBD2 (7 bases). The germline V gene has CDR1 GTSNPN and CDR2 SVGIG (reference sequence). V was trimmed by 5 bases and J by 5 bases, leaving 11 bases between them. The CDR3 runs to 12 residues. CDR3 sequence reads: CAWVGGGDTQYF. The CDR3 bases are TGTGCCTGGGTGGGAGGGGGAGATACGCAGTATTTT.

The chain employs TRBV11-3 and TRBJ1-4; D ambiguous. This CDR3 is 15 amino acids long. Germline CDR1 SGHNT, CDR2 YENEEA. Between the trimmed V and J ends, which lost 1 base and 8 bases, there was a span of 14 bases. CDR3 nucleotide sequence: TGTGCCAGCAGCTTAGGGGGTCCTAACGGAGAAAAACTGTTTTTT. Protein: CASSLGGPNGEKLFF.

CDR3 loop: CASSPTGTGNEKLFF. The CDR3 nucleotides read TGTGCCAGCAGCCCAACCGGGACGGGTAATGAAAAACTGTTTTTT. The chain employs TRBV5-5 and TRBJ1-4; D possibly corresponds to TRBD1 (5 bases). Trimming pared 4 bases from V and 4 bases from J, leaving 14 bases between. The V gene's germline CDR1 is SGHKS and CDR2 YYEKEE (reference sequence). There are 15 residues in the CDR3.

V gene TRBV7-6 combines with J gene TRBJ2-1; D possibly corresponds to TRBD2 (6 bases). V was pared by 4 bases and J by 1 base, with 17 bases between. The CDR3 sequence is 17 residues long. Germline assignment: CDR1 SGHVS and CDR2 FNYEAQ. The CDR3 sequence: CASSSPAEGTSYNEQFF. The CDR3 DNA follows: TGTGCCAGCAGCTCCCCGGCGGAGGGAACTTCCTACAATGAGCAGTTCTTC.

The table lists this clone with a count of one. This sequence joins TRBV7-8 and TRBJ1-4; D is undetermined. V lost 8 bases and J lost 0, with 7 bases in between. Germline V gene sequence: CDR1 SGHVS, CDR2 FQNEAQ. The CDR3 is made up of 13 amino acids. This CDR3 is CASRSATNEKLFF. CDR3 sequence (DNA): TGTGCCAGCCGCAGCGCAACTAATGAAAAACTGTTTTTT.

This clone was observed a few times. This chain joins TRBV2 and TRBJ1-1; D gene ambiguous. The V end was cut by 10 bases, the J end by 5 bases, with 14 bases between. Germline CDR1 is SNHLY and CDR2 is FYNNEI. The CDR3 has 12 residues. CDR3 sequence reads: CATALDLTEAFF. The CDR3 coding sequence is TGTGCCACGGCCCTGGATTTAACTGAAGCTTTCTTT.

The chain has TRBV4-2 and TRBJ2-6, with no clear D. Trimming took off 4 bases at V and 12 bases at J, with 10 bases between the two ends. Germline loops: CDR1 LGHNA, CDR2 YNFKEQ. CDR3 size: 12 residues. CDR3 amino acids: CASSPLGAVLTF. The DNA for the CDR3 is TGTGCCAGCAGCCCCCTCGGAGCCGTCCTGACTTTC.

This clone showed up just a few times. CDR3 nucleotide sequence: TGCGCCAGCACGACAGGGGACAACACTGAAGCTTTCTTT. Translated: CASTTGDNTEAFF. The chain employs TRBV5-1 and TRBJ1-1; TRBD1 matches 8 bases. After removal of 6 bases from V and 2 bases from J, the junction contained 3 bases not matched to a gene. This CDR3 is 13 amino acids long. The germline gives CDR1 SGHRS, CDR2 YFSETQ.